Listed below are T cell receptor beta chains from one sample, sequenced in a study of Ad26.COV2.S vaccination and SARS-CoV-2 variants. Data came from immunoSEQ multiplex PCR; TCRdb stores just in-frame clones and leaves some out. The table lists 290,000 or so clones, around 87% of them singletons. Sequenced here: peripheral blood, sampled in a trial of Ad26.COV2.S vaccine versus placebo. The receptors originated from a person aged 18 to 59 who received the Ad26.COV2.S COVID-19 vaccine or a placebo. Each CDR3 is given with its conserved first and last residue. The D gene is left open where the match is weak. A clone size is listed for some rows: how often the clone was seen (once, few, many), or a class if it is expanded.

TRBV7-2	-	-	TRBJ1-1	CASSLSRGEVEAFF	TGTGCCAGCAGCTTGAGCCGGGGGGAGGTTGAAGCTTTCTTT
TRBV12-2	-	once	TRBJ1-4	CASRLDRGRDEKLFF	TGTGCAAGTCGCTTAGACCGGGGCAGAGATGAAAAACTGTTTTTT
TRBV30	-	-	TRBJ1-1	CAWSVEGLGSEAFF	TGTGCCTGGAGTGTAGAGGGTCTTGGCTCTGAAGCTTTCTTT
TRBV2	-	-	TRBJ2-1	CASSVVLEAVQFF	TGTGCCAGCAGTGTAGTCCTTGAGGCGGTGCAGTTCTTC
TRBV2	-	-	TRBJ2-5	CASSGGSETQYF	TGTGCCAGCAGTGGGGGGAGCGAGACCCAGTACTTC
TRBV11-2	-	-	TRBJ1-4	CASSSIWENEKLFF	TGTGCCAGCAGCTCTATCTGGGAGAATGAAAAACTGTTTTTT
TRBV12-3/TRBV12-4	-	-	TRBJ1-1	CASMEGGVTEAFF	TGTGCCAGCATGGAGGGAGGAGTTACTGAAGCTTTCTTT
TRBV6-6	-	-	TRBJ1-5	CASSPATGNQPQHF	TGTGCCAGCAGCCCCGCGACAGGTAATCAGCCCCAGCATTTT
TRBV2	-	-	TRBJ2-5	CASSDQRPSGTETQYF	TGTGCCAGCAGTGATCAACGGCCTTCGGGGACAGAGACCCAGTACTTC
TRBV19	TRBD1	-	TRBJ1-2	CASSNQTGKNYGYTF	TGTGCCAGTAGTAATCAGACAGGGAAGAACTATGGCTACACCTTC
TRBV19	-	-	TRBJ1-3	CASIRDPVSGNTIYF	TGTGCCAGTATACGGGACCCTGTCTCTGGAAACACCATATATTTT
TRBV25-1	-	-	TRBJ1-2	CASSGQPITGGYTF	TGTGCCAGCTCCGGACAGCCAATCACGGGGGGCTACACCTTC
TRBV6-1	-	-	TRBJ1-1	CASSDPGTEAFF	TGTGCCAGCAGTGACCCGGGCACTGAAGCTTTCTTT
TRBV11-2	-	-	TRBJ1-2	CASSRGRDGYTF	TGTGCCAGCAGTCGCGGACGGGATGGCTACACCTTC
TRBV2	-	-	TRBJ1-2	CASTMGTGGYTF	TGTGCCAGCACCATGGGGACGGGTGGCTACACCTTC
TRBV6-1	-	once	TRBJ2-7	CASSETGWGYEQYF	TGTGCCAGCAGTGAGACAGGATGGGGGTACGAGCAGTACTTC
TRBV11-3	-	-	TRBJ2-1	CASSPGTGTNEQFF	TGTGCCAGCAGCCCAGGGACGGGAACTAATGAGCAGTTCTTC
TRBV19	-	-	TRBJ1-2	CASSIREYGYTF	TGTGCCAGTAGTATCCGGGAATATGGCTACACCTTC
TRBV18	TRBD1	-	TRBJ1-4	CASSTGSDEKLFF	TGTGCCAGCTCGACAGGGTCGGATGAAAAACTGTTTTTT
TRBV12-3/TRBV12-4	-	-	TRBJ2-7	CASSLSGEQYF	TGTGCCAGCAGCCTTAGCGGCGAGCAGTACTTC
TRBV19	TRBD2	-	TRBJ2-3	CASSLRLAGGPSTDTQYF	TGTGCCAGTAGTCTAAGACTAGCGGGGGGTCCTAGCACAGATACGCAGTATTTT
TRBV7-9	-	-	TRBJ1-1	CAGSEGRTEAFF	TGTGCCGGCAGTGAGGGGAGGACTGAAGCTTTCTTT
TRBV4-1	TRBD2	-	TRBJ2-7	CASSQPTGTSGAIGSYEQYF	TGCGCCAGCAGCCAGCCAACTGGGACTAGCGGGGCGATTGGCTCCTACGAGCAGTACTTC
TRBV4-2	-	-	TRBJ2-4	CASSQAHLQLAKNIQYF	TGTGCCAGCAGCCAGGCCCACCTACAATTAGCCAAAAACATTCAGTACTTC
TRBV7-2	TRBD1	-	TRBJ2-1	CASSLGQGNEQFF	TGTGCCAGCAGCTTAGGACAGGGCAATGAGCAGTTCTTC
TRBV19	-	-	TRBJ1-6	CASSLDGTSPLHF	TGTGCCAGTAGTTTAGATGGTACCTCACCCCTCCACTTT
TRBV7-2	-	-	TRBJ1-3	CASSFNSEGNTIYF	TGTGCCAGCAGCTTTAACAGTGAGGGAAACACCATATATTTT
TRBV24-1	-	-	TRBJ2-1	CATSDSRGVPRNEQFF	TGTGCCACCAGTGATTCTAGGGGGGTCCCCCGTAATGAGCAGTTCTTC
TRBV6-4	-	-	TRBJ2-3	CASSDSHGSADTQYF	TGTGCCAGCAGTGACTCGCACGGTTCAGCTGATACGCAGTATTTT
TRBV6-5	-	-	TRBJ1-2	CASSTPGPRGYTF	TGTGCCAGCAGTACCCCCGGACCCCGAGGCTACACCTTC
TRBV6-1	TRBD1	-	TRBJ1-6	CASSDPGQGNALYNSPLHF	TGTGCCAGCAGTGATCCGGGACAGGGAAACGCTTTATATAATTCACCCCTCCACTTT
TRBV6-5	-	-	TRBJ2-7	CASSYPRGPKQYF	TGTGCCAGCAGTTACCCGAGAGGTCCGAAGCAGTACTTC
TRBV10-3	-	-	TRBJ2-7	CAISDTGNEQYF	TGTGCCATCAGTGATACCGGTAACGAGCAGTACTTC
TRBV5-4	-	-	TRBJ1-1	CASSFFGTANTEAFF	TGTGCCAGCAGCTTTTTTGGTACAGCGAACACTGAAGCTTTCTTT
TRBV5-1	-	few	TRBJ1-3	CASSLGREAATIYF	TGCGCCAGCAGCTTGGGCAGGGAGGCGGCCACCATATATTTT
TRBV6-1	TRBD2	-	TRBJ2-1	CASSEHSGGANEQFF	TGTGCCAGCAGTGAACACAGCGGGGGGGCCAATGAGCAGTTCTTC
TRBV15	-	-	TRBJ2-2	CATSRTGGTGELFF	TGTGCCACCAGCAGGACAGGAGGGACCGGGGAGCTGTTTTTT
TRBV2	TRBD1	-	TRBJ2-3	CASQGQLSGDTQYF	TGTGCCAGCCAGGGACAGTTGAGTGGAGATACGCAGTATTTT
TRBV27	-	-	TRBJ2-5	CASSLYPDSQETQYF	TGTGCCAGCAGTTTATACCCGGACAGCCAAGAGACCCAGTACTTC
TRBV30	TRBD1	-	TRBJ1-4	CAWSGTGEEKLFF	TGTGCCTGGAGCGGGACAGGGGAGGAAAAACTGTTTTTT
TRBV18	-	-	TRBJ1-1	CASSPPLGLNTEAFF	TGTGCCAGCTCACCACCGCTAGGGTTGAACACTGAAGCTTTCTTT
TRBV11-2	TRBD2	-	TRBJ2-5	CASSPTSSGRLETQYF	TGTGCCAGCAGCCCAACTTCTAGCGGGAGATTAGAGACCCAGTACTTC
TRBV10-3	TRBD1	-	TRBJ1-5	CAISEGGQGSQPQHF	TGTGCCATCAGTGAGGGGGGACAGGGGTCTCAGCCCCAGCATTTT
TRBV3-1/TRBV3-2	-	-	TRBJ1-1	CASSQTGPNTEAFF	TGTGCCAGCAGCCAGACTGGACCGAACACTGAAGCTTTCTTT
TRBV5-1	-	-	TRBJ1-1	CASSSRQFGSNTEAFF	TGCGCCAGCAGCTCCCGACAGTTTGGCTCGAACACTGAAGCTTTCTTT